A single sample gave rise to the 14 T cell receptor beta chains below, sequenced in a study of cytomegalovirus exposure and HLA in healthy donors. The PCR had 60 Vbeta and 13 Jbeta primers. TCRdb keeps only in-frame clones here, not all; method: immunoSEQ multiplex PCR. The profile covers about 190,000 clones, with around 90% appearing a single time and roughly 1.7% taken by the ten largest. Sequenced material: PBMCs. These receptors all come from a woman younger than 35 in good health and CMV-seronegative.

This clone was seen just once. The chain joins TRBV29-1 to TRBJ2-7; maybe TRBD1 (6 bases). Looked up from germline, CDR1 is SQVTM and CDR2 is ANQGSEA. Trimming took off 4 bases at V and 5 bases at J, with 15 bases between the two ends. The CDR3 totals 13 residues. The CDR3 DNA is TGCAGCGTTGTACTCGTACAGGGTGACGAGCAGTACTTC. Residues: CSVVLVQGDEQYF.

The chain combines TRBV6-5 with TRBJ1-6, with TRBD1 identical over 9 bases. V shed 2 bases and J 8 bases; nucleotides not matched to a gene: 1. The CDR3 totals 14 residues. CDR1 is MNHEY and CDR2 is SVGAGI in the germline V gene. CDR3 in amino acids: CASSYGQGHSPLHF. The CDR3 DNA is TGTGCCAGCAGTTACGGACAGGGGCATTCACCCCTCCACTTT.

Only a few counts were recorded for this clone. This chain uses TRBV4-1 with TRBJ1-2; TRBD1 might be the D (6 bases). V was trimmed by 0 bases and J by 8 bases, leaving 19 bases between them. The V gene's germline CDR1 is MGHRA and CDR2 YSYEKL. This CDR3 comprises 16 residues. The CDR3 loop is CASSQESTVAGAGYTF. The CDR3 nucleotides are TGCGCCAGCAGCCAAGAGTCAACGGTGGCGGGGGCCGGCTACACCTTC.

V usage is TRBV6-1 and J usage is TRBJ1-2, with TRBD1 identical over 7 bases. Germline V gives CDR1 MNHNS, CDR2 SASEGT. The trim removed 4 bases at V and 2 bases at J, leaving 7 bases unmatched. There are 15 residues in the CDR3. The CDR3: CASSGEDRTNYGYTF. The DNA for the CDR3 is TGTGCCAGCAGTGGGGAGGACAGGACGAACTATGGCTACACCTTC.

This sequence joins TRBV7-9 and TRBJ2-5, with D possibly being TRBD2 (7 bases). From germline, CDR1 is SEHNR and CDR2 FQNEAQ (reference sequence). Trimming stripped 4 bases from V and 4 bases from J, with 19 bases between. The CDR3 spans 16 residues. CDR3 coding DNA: TGTGCCAGCAGCTCAGGAGGCGAGGGAGGGGGAGAGACCCAGTACTTC. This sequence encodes CASSSGGEGGGETQYF.

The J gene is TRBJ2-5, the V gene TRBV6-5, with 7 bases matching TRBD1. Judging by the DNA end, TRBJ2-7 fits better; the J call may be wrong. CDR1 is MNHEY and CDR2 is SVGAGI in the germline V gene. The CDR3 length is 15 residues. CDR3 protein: CASSYSGTASYEQYF. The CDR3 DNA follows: TGTGCCAGCAGTTACTCCGGGACAGCCTCCTACGAGCAGTACTTC.

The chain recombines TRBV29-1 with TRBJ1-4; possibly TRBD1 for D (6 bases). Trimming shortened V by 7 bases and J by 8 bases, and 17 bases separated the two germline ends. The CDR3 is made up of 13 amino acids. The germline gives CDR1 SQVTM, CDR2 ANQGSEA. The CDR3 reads CSGGGGGSEKLFF. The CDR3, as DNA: TGCAGCGGGGGGGGCGGCGGTTCCGAAAAACTGTTTTTT. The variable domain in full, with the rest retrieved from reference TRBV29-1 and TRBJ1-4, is SAVISQKPSRDICQRGTSLTIQCQVDSQVTMMFWYRQQPGQSLTLIATANQGSEATYESGFVIDKFPISRPNLTFSTLTVSNMSPEDSSIYLCSGGGGGSEKLFFGSGTQLSVL.

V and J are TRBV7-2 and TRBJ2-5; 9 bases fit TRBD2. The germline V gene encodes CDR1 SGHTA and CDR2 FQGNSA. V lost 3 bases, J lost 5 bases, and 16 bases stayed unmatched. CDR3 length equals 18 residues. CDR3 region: CASSFSPSGVRWVETQYF. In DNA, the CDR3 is TGTGCCAGCAGCTTCTCGCCTAGCGGGGTTAGATGGGTCGAGACCCAGTACTTC.

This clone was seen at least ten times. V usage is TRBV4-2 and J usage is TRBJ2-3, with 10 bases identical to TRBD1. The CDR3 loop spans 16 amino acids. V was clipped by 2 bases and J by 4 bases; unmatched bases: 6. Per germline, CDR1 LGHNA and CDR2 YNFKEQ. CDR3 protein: CASSQTPGQGADTQYF. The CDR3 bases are TGTGCCAGCAGCCAAACTCCCGGACAGGGGGCAGATACGCAGTATTTT.

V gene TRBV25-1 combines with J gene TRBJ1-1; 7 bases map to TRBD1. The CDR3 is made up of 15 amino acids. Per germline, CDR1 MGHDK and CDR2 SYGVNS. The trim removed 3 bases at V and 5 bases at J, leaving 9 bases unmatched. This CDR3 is CASSDLSTGRTEAFF. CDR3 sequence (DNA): TGTGCCAGCAGTGATCTATCGACAGGGAGGACTGAAGCTTTCTTT.

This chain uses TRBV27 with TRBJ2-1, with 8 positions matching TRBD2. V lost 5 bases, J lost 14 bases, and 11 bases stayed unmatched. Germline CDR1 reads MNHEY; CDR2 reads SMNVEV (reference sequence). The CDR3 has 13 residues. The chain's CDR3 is CASSPLAGGRKFF. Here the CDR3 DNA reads TGTGCCAGCAGTCCCTTGGCGGGGGGCCGAAAGTTCTTC.

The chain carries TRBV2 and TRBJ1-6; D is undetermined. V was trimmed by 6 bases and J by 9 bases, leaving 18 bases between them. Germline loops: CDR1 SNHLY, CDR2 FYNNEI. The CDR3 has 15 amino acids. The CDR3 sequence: CASRALVERSSPLHF. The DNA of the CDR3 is TGTGCCAGCAGGGCCCTGGTAGAAAGGAGTTCACCCCTCCACTTT. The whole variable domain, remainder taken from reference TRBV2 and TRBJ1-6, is EPEVTQTPSHQVTQMGQEVILRCVPISNHLYFYWYRQILGQKVEFLVSFYNNEISEKSEIFDDQFSVERPDGSNFTLKIRSTKLEDSAMYFCASRALVERSSPLHFGNGTRLTVT.

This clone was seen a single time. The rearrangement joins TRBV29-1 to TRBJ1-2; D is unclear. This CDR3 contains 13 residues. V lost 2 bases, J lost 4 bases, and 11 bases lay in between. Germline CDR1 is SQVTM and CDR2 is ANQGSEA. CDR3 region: CSVESRTTYGYTF. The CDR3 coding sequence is TGCAGCGTTGAATCCAGAACCACCTATGGCTACACCTTC.

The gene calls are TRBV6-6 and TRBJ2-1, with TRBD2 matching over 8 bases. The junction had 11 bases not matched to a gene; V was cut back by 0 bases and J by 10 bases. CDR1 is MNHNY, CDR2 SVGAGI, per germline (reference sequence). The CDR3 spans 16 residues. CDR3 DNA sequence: TGTGCCAGCAGTTACTCGAGAGTAGCGGGAATAGGCGAGCAGTTCTTC. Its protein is CASSYSRVAGIGEQFF.